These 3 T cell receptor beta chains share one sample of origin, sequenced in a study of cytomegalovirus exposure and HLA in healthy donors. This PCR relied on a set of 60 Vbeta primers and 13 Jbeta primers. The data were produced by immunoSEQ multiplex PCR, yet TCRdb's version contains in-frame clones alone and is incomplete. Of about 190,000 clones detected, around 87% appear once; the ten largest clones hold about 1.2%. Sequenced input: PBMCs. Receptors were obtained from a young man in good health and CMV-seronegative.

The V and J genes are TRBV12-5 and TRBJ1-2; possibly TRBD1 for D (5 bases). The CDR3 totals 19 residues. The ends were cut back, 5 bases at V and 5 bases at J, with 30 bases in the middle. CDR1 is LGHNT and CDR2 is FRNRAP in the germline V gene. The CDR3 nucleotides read TGTGCTAGTGGTCCCTCCTGGCCCCGTTCCCTGGACAAGAGTTATGGCTACACCTTC. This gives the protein CASGPSWPRSLDKSYGYTF.

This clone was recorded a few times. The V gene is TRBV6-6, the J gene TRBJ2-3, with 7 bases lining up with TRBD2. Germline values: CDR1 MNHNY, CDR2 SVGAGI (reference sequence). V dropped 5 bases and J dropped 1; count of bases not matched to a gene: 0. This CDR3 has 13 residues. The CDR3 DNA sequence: TGTGCCAGCAGTGGGAGGGGCACAGATACGCAGTATTTT. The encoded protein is CASSGRGTDTQYF.

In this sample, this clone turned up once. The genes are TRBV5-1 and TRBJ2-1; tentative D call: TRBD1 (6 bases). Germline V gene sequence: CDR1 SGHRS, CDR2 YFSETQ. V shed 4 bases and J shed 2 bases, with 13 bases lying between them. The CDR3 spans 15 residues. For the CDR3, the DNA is TGCGCCAGCAGCCCATTACAGGGAACCTACAATGAGCAGTTCTTC. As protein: CASSPLQGTYNEQFF. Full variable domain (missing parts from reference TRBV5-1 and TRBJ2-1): KAGVTQTPRYLIKTRGQQVTLSCSPISGHRSVSWYQQTPGQGLQFLFEYFSETQRNKGNFPGRFSGRQFSNSRSEMNVSTLELGDSALYLCASSPLQGTYNEQFFGPGTRLTVL.